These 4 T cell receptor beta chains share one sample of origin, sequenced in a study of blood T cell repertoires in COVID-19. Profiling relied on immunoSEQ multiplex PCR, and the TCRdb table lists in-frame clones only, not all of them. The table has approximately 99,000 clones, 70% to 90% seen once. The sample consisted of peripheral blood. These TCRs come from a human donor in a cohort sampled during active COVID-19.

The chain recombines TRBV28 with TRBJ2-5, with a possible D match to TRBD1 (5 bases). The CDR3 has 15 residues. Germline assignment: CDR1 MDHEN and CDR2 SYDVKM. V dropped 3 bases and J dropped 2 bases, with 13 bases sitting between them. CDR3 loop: CASSFLGRQQETQYF. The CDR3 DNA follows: TGTGCCAGCAGTTTTTTGGGTCGACAGCAAGAGACCCAGTACTTC.

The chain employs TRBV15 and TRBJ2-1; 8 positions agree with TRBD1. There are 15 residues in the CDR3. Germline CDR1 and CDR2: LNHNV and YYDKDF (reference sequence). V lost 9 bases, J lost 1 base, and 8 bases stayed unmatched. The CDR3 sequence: CATTPDRVSYNEQFF. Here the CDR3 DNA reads TGTGCCACAACCCCGGACAGGGTTTCCTACAATGAGCAGTTCTTC.

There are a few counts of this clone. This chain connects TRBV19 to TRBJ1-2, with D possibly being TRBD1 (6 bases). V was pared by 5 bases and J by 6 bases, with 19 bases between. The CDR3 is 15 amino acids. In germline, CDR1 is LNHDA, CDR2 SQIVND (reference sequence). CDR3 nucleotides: TGTGCCAGTAGTGCCAACGAGGCAGGGGTGGATGGCTACACCTTC. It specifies CASSANEAGVDGYTF.

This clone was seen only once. The CDR3 region is CASSVTGTGDEQYF. CDR3 DNA: TGCGCCAGCAGCGTGACAGGGACCGGAGACGAGCAGTACTTC. V is TRBV5-1 and J is TRBJ2-7, with TRBD1 matching over 7 bases. With V trimmed by 4 bases and J by 5 bases, 9 bases remained unmatched. The germline gives CDR1 SGHRS, CDR2 YFSETQ. The CDR3 sequence is 14 residues long.